This T cell receptor (beta chain) was recorded in a study of cytomegalovirus exposure and HLA in healthy donors. Turning to the study itself: Among over 300 genotyped donors, approximately 80% fell in the Caucasian-associated ancestry cluster. Study-wide points: Exclusion as indistinguishable affected some V segments, including TRBV6-2 and TRBV6-3. Reported findings show TCR beta sequences accurately forecast HLA-A and HLA-B alleles in most subjects.

The CDR3 runs to 15 residues. The ends lost 6 bases at V and 3 bases at J; junction bases unmatched: 12. Germline CDR1 and CDR2: SGHRS and YFSETQ. Concerning this clone itself: The antigen remains undetermined.

The PCR used 60 Vbeta and 13 Jbeta primers. Assay: immunoSEQ multiplex PCR; the TCRdb copy retains only in-frame clones and omits some. Among approximately 170,000 clones listed, around 78% were seen once. The sample was PBMCs. V is TRBV5-1 and J is TRBJ2-7, with 7 positions matching TRBD2. The TCR sequence derives from a woman between 35 and 50 years old in good health and CMV-seronegative. CDR3 bases: TGCGCCAGCACCCCCGGACTAGGGCCCCACTACGAGCAGTACTTC. Translated, it gives CASTPGLGPHYEQYF. The variable domain in full, completed from reference TRBV5-1 and TRBJ2-7, reads KAGVTQTPRYLIKTRGQQVTLSCSPISGHRSVSWYQQTPGQGLQFLFEYFSETQRNKGNFPGRFSGRQFSNSRSEMNVSTLELGDSALYLCASTPGLGPHYEQYFGPGTRLTVT.